The TCR beta chain described here comes from a study of T cell responses to AZD1222 COVID-19 vaccine. Broader study findings: Scientists sampled the repertoires only once the peak T cell response had passed.

On this clone itself: Its target is unknown.

Combined were second doses at about 4 or about 12 weeks. Using immunoSEQ multiplex PCR, the repertoire was profiled, and TCRdb retains in-frame clones only, with some absent. The sample contains 180,000 or so clones, around 93% of which appear only once. V lost 0 bases, J lost 0 bases, and 13 bases lay in between. Germline V CDR1 and CDR2: SGHRS, YFSETQ. CDR3 length: 18 amino acids. This receptor was identified in an adult who received the AZD1222 COVID-19 vaccine. The chain joins TRBV5-1 to TRBJ2-6, with D perhaps matching TRBD1 (5 bases). Sample: peripheral blood, taken 28 days after the second AZD1222 dose. This CDR3 is CASSLVKGPPSGANVLTF. The CDR3 nucleotides are TGCGCCAGCAGCTTGGTTAAGGGGCCCCCCTCTGGGGCCAACGTCCTGACTTTC.